This T cell receptor (beta chain) was sequenced for a study of shared clonotypes between healthy human individuals. The CDR3 is 12 residues long. Between the trimmed V and J ends, which lost 3 bases and 3 bases, there was a span of 0 bases. CDR1 and CDR2 (germline): SGHVS, FNYEAQ. The assay was immunoSEQ multiplex PCR, and TCRdb's table has in-frame clones only and misses some. The sample holds about 2 million clones, 85% to 95% seen once. Whole-study results and caveats: The sharing of approximately 4.6% of naive CD4 clonotypes was seen across several donors.

Naive CD8 isolation took CD45RO-negative cells positively selected for CCR7 and excluded terminally differentiated effector memory CD45RA+ cells. Caucasian adults living in Nashville, Tennessee, provided all samples. Details on this clone: Its antigen is not known.

This chain uses TRBV7-6 with TRBJ1-6; D unclear. The sequenced sample was naive CD8+ T cells sorted from blood. The sequence was collected from a man aged 18 to 30 in good health. In DNA, the CDR3 is TGTGCCAGCAGCTTCTATAATTCACCCCTCCACTTT. It translates to CASSFYNSPLHF. The full variable domain, completed using reference TRBV7-6 and TRBJ1-6, is GAGVSQSPRYKVTKRGQDVALRCDPISGHVSLYWYRQALGQGPEFLTYFNYEAQQDKSGLPNDRFSAERPEGSISTLTIQRTEQRDSAMYRCASSFYNSPLHFGNGTRLTVT.